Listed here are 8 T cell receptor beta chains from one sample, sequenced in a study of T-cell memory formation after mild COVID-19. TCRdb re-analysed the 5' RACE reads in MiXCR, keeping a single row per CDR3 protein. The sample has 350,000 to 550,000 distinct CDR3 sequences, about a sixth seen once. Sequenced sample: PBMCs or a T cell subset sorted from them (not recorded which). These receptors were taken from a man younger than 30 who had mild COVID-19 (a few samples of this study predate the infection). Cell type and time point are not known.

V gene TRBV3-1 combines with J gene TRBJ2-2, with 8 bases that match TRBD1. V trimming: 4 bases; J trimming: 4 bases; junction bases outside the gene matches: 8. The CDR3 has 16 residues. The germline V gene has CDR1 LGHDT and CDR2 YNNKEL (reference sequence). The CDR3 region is CASSLRGTGPTGELFF. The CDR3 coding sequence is TGTGCCAGCAGCCTGCGCGGGACAGGCCCCACCGGGGAGCTGTTTTTT.

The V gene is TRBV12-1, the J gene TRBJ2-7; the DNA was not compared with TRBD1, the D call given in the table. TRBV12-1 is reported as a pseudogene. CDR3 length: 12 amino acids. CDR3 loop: CASRAPGREQYF. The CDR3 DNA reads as TGTGCCAGCAGGGCCCCGGGAAGGGAGCAGTACTTC.

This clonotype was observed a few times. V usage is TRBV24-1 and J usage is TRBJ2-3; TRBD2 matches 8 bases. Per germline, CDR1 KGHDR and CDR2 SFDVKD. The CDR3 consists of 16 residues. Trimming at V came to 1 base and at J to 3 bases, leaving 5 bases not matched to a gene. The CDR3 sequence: CATSDFGIAGTDTQYF. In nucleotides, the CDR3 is TGTGCCACCAGTGATTTCGGAATAGCGGGGACAGATACGCAGTATTTT.

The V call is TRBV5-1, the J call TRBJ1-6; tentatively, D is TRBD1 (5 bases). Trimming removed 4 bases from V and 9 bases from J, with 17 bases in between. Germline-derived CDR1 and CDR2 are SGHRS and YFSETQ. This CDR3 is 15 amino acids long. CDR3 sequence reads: CASSSSTEGISPLHF. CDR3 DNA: TGCGCCAGCAGCAGCTCGACAGAAGGAATTTCACCCCTCCACTTT.

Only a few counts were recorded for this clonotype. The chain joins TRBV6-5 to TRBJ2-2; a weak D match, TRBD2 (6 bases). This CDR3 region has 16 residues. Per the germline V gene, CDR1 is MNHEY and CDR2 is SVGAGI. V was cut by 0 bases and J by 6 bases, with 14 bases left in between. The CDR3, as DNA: TGTGCCAGCAGTTACTCTCCGGGGGAGGTCGCCGGGGAGCTGTTTTTT. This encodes CASSYSPGEVAGELFF.

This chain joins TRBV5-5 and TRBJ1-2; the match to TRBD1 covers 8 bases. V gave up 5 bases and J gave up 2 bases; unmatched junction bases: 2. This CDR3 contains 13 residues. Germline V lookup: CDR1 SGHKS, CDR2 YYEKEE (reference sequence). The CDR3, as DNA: TGTGCCAGCAGTTGGGACAGGAACTATGGCTACACCTTC. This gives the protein CASSWDRNYGYTF. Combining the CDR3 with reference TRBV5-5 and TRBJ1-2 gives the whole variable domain DAGVTQSPTHLIKTRGQQVTLRCSPISGHKSVSWYQQVLGQGPQFIFQYYEKEERGRGNFPDRFSARQFPNYSSELNVNALLLGDSALYLCASSWDRNYGYTFGSGTRLTVV.

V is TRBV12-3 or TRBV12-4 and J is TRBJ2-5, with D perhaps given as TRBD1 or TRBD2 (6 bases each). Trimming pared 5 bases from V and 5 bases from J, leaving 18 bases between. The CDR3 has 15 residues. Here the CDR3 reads CASSRRGGRLETQYF. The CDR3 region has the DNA TGTGCCAGCAGTCGTCGAGGGGGGCGCCTGGAGACCCAGTACTTC.

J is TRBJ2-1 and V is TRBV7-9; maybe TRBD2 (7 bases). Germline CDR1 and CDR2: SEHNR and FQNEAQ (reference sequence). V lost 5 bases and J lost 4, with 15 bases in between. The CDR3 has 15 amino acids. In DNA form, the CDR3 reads TGTGCCAGCAGCCCTAGGGGGGGCCCTTACAATGAGCAGTTCTTC. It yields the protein CASSPRGGPYNEQFF.